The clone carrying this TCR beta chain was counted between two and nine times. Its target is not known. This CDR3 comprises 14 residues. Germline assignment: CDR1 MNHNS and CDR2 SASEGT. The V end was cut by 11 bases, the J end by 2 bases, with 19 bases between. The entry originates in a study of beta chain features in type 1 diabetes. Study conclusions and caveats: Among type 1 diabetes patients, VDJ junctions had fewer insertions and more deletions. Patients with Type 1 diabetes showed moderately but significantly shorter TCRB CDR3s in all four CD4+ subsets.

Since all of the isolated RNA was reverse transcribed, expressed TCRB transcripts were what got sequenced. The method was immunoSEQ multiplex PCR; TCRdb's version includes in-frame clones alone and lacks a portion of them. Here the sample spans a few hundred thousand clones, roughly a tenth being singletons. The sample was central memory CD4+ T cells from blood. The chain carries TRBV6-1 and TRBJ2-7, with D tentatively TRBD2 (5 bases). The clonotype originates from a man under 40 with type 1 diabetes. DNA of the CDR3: TGTGCCGCCGCTCTAAGCAGAGGGCCCTACGAGCAGTACTTC. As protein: CAAALSRGPYEQYF.